This T cell receptor beta chain was found in a study of immune evolution from preneoplasia to lung adenocarcinoma. The CDR3 is made up of 15 amino acids. J was trimmed by 1 base and V by 4 bases; bases with no gene match: 2. Germline assignment: CDR1 MGHRA and CDR2 YSYEKL. Sequenced by immunoSEQ multiplex PCR; TCRdb stores in-frame clones only, minus some. The top ten clones hold roughly 12% of a sample with 9,000 to 10,000 clones, more than 75% of them seen once. The chain recombines TRBV4-1 with TRBJ2-2; 8 bases are a match to TRBD1. The receptor comes from an older person with lung adenocarcinoma. Sequences were obtained from FFPE lung adenocarcinoma in situ tissue. This CDR3 is CASSLGQGNTGELFF. CDR3 sequence (DNA): TGCGCCAGCAGCCTCGGACAGGGGAACACCGGGGAGCTGTTTTTT.